The 4 T cell receptor beta chains in this list originate from one sample, sequenced in a study of T cell responses to AZD1222 COVID-19 vaccine. Some clones are missing from TCRdb's copy, which holds only in-frame ones; the method was immunoSEQ multiplex PCR. The sample includes 150,000 to 200,000 clones, approximately 90% of them seen just once. Specimen: peripheral blood, collected 28 days after the second AZD1222 dose. These receptor sequences come from an adult who received the AZD1222 COVID-19 vaccine.

Regarding this clone: Other DNA sequences within the sample encode an identical CDR3. This chain connects TRBV20-1 to TRBJ1-1; TRBD1 is a possible D gene (5 bases). V gave up 2 bases and J gave up 4 bases, with 5 bases separating them. Germline CDR1 and CDR2: DFQATT and SNEGSKA (reference sequence). This CDR3 has 11 amino acids. CDR3 nucleotides: TGCAGTGCTAGACAGGGCACTGAAGCTTTCTTT. Translating it yields CSARQGTEAFF.

This clone was observed a single time. CDR3: CASSPLSMKENGYTF. CDR3 nucleotide sequence: TGTGCCAGCTCACCACTCTCGATGAAGGAGAACGGCTACACCTTC. V gene TRBV18 combines with J gene TRBJ1-2; D unclear. The germline gives CDR1 KGHSH, CDR2 LQKENI. V lost 1 base to trimming and J lost 8 bases, with 17 bases between them. This CDR3 has 15 amino acids.

In this sample, this clone turned up once. The chain carries TRBV6-6 and TRBJ1-2; D remains unclear. Germline CDR1 MNHNY, CDR2 SVGAGI (reference sequence). This CDR3 region has 13 residues. Deletions cut 5 bases from V and 4 bases from J, with 11 bases between. CDR3 in amino acids: CASSMASSYGYTF. As DNA, the CDR3 is TGTGCCAGCAGTATGGCCAGTTCCTATGGCTACACCTTC.

V usage is TRBV27 and J usage is TRBJ2-2, with TRBD2 matching over 12 bases. V shed 5 bases, J shed 3 bases, and the junction held 1 base outside the gene matches. Germline V gene lookup returns CDR1 MNHEY and CDR2 SMNVEV (reference sequence). CDR3 length: 15 residues. CDR3 region: CASSGLAGHTGELFF. In nucleotides, the CDR3 is TGTGCCAGCAGTGGACTAGCGGGACACACCGGGGAGCTGTTTTTT.